A single sample gave rise to the 14 T cell receptor beta chains below, sequenced in a study of blood T cell repertoires in COVID-19. The data were produced by immunoSEQ multiplex PCR, yet TCRdb's version contains in-frame clones alone and is incomplete. The table records roughly 39,000 clones, 75% to 90% of them present only once. Sequences were obtained from peripheral blood. The source of these receptors is a man in his sixties with acute or convalescent COVID-19.

The CDR3 reads CASSLTGTTRGNEQFF. As DNA, the CDR3 is TGTGCCAGCAGCCTGACCGGGACCACCAGGGGCAATGAGCAGTTCTTC. This chain uses TRBV27 with TRBJ2-1; perhaps TRBD1 as D (6 bases). Germline V gives CDR1 MNHEY, CDR2 SMNVEV (reference sequence). The CDR3 consists of 16 residues. The V end was cut by 6 bases, the J end by 6 bases, with 21 bases between.

This sequence joins TRBV2 and TRBJ2-5; tentative D call: TRBD1 (6 bases). CDR3 length: 14 residues. Germline loops: CDR1 SNHLY, CDR2 FYNNEI. Deletions cut 7 bases from V and 7 bases from J, with 19 bases between. The CDR3 loop is CASTTGTKFGTQYF. As DNA, the CDR3 is TGTGCCAGCACCACAGGGACAAAGTTCGGGACCCAGTACTTC.

This clone has only a few counts. The J gene is TRBJ1-2, the V gene TRBV20-1; TRBD1 is a possible D gene (5 bases). Germline assignment: CDR1 DFQATT and CDR2 SNEGSKA (reference sequence). This CDR3 has 12 residues. Trimming took 3 bases from V and 3 from J, leaving 8 bases between them. The CDR3, as DNA: TGCAGTGCTAGTCGGGACTACTATGGCTACACCTTC. Protein: CSASRDYYGYTF.

The V and J genes are TRBV6-2 or TRBV6-3 and TRBJ1-5, with D hard to call. This CDR3 comprises 14 residues. Looked up from germline, CDR1 is MNHEY and CDR2 is SVGEGT. V was trimmed by 0 bases and J by 5 bases, leaving 8 bases between them. The CDR3 loop reads CASSYSTGHQPQHF. CDR3 nucleotides: TGTGCCAGCAGTTACTCGACTGGTCATCAGCCCCAGCATTTT.

V and J are TRBV18 and TRBJ2-7; D may be TRBD1 (6 bases). Per the germline V gene, CDR1 is KGHSH and CDR2 is LQKENI. V lost 2 bases and J lost 7, with 12 bases in between. The CDR3 consists of 13 residues. The CDR3 reads CASSPTGLWEQYF. CDR3 in DNA: TGTGCCAGCTCACCAACAGGGTTGTGGGAGCAGTACTTC. The full variable domain, in which reference TRBV18 and TRBJ2-7 provide the parts outside the CDR3, is NAGVMQNPRHLVRRRGQEARLRCSPMKGHSHVYWYRQLPEEGLKFMVYLQKENIIDESGMPKERFSAEFPKEGPSILRIQQVVRGDSAAYFCASSPTGLWEQYFGPGTRLTVT.

The V and J genes are TRBV19 and TRBJ2-4; tentative D call: TRBD1 (6 bases). This CDR3 has 14 residues. Trimming took off 4 bases at V and 8 bases at J, with 15 bases between the two ends. CDR1 LNHDA and CDR2 SQIVND come from the germline V gene (reference sequence). CDR3 DNA sequence: TGTGCCAGTAGTAAAGGACAGCTCAGCGACATTCAGTACTTC. This encodes CASSKGQLSDIQYF.

The rearrangement links TRBV27 to TRBJ1-1, with D unclear. This CDR3 comprises 13 residues. The V end was cut by 6 bases, the J end by 6 bases, with 14 bases between. Germline CDR1 reads MNHEY; CDR2 reads SMNVEV (reference sequence). For the CDR3, the DNA is TGTGCCAGCAGGATCCTACCGTACTCTGAAGCTTTCTTT. Amino acids: CASRILPYSEAFF.

In nucleotides, the CDR3 is TGTGCCAGTAGTATAGCCGGGGGGGAGACCCAGTACTTC. It translates to CASSIAGGETQYF. The chain has TRBV19 and TRBJ2-5, with 7 bases fitting TRBD2. From germline, CDR1 is LNHDA and CDR2 SQIVND (reference sequence). With 1 base clipped from V and 5 bases from J, the junction kept 1 base outside the gene matches. This CDR3 has 13 residues.

This chain links TRBV7-9 with TRBJ1-4; D uncertain. This CDR3 contains 11 residues. Trimming stripped 6 bases from V and 10 bases from J, with 9 bases between. The germline V gene encodes CDR1 SEHNR and CDR2 FQNEAQ (reference sequence). As DNA, the CDR3 is TGTGCCAGCAGTAGAAGTGGAAAACTGTTTTTT. It yields the protein CASSRSGKLFF.

V usage is TRBV3-1 (or the pseudogene TRBV3-2) and J usage is TRBJ1-3; D not certain. The germline V gene encodes CDR1 LGHDT and CDR2 YNNKEL (reference sequence). V was cut by 3 bases and J by 4 bases, with 10 bases left in between. The CDR3 loop spans 14 amino acids. In DNA, the CDR3 is TGTGCCAGCAGCCAGGGCTCATACGGAAACACCATATATTTT. Protein: CASSQGSYGNTIYF.

This clone turned up a few times. Here the CDR3 reads CAWTSWTGLNTEAFF. In nucleotides, the CDR3 is TGTGCCTGGACTTCCTGGACAGGTTTGAACACTGAAGCTTTCTTT. The chain uses TRBV30 and TRBJ1-1; 7 nucleotides line up with TRBD1. Germline assignment: CDR1 GTSNPN and CDR2 SVGIG (reference sequence). The CDR3 totals 15 residues. V lost 4 bases, J lost 0 bases, and 8 bases stayed unmatched.

The chain has TRBV27 and TRBJ2-2; TRBD1 might be the D (7 bases). Per the germline V gene, CDR1 is MNHEY and CDR2 is SMNVEV (reference sequence). CDR3 size: 17 residues. V lost 5 bases and J 5 bases, leaving 21 bases between the germline ends. The CDR3 loop reads CASSLKGARGVTGELFF. CDR3 nucleotide sequence: TGTGCCAGCAGTCTAAAGGGGGCAAGGGGGGTGACCGGGGAGCTGTTTTTT.

The chain combines TRBV6-2 or TRBV6-3 with TRBJ1-1, with TRBD1 matching 8 bases. V lost 7 bases and J lost 6; bases outside the gene matches: 19. In germline, CDR1 is MNHEY, CDR2 SVGEGT. The CDR3 spans 17 residues. The CDR3, as DNA: TGTGCCAGCACCCCAGGGGGCAACCTAAATTGGAAGTCTGAAGCTTTCTTT. Protein: CASTPGGNLNWKSEAFF.

This clone appeared once. The rearrangement joins TRBV3-1 (or the pseudogene TRBV3-2) to TRBJ1-3; D gene ambiguous. Germline V lookup: CDR1 LGHDT, CDR2 YNNKEL (reference sequence). CDR3 length equals 14 residues. Trimming shortened V by 3 bases and J by 4 bases, and 10 bases separated the two germline ends. CDR3 nucleotides: TGTGCCAGCAGCCAGCAGGTGGCGGGAAACACCATATATTTT. Its translation: CASSQQVAGNTIYF.